This T cell receptor (beta chain) was obtained from a study of shared clonotypes between healthy human individuals. Across the study: Three plates each covered CD4 naive and memory; CD8 naive two, CD8 memory one.

The test was conducted at deep level. The method was immunoSEQ multiplex PCR; TCRdb's version includes in-frame clones alone and lacks a portion of them. This table has approximately 2.4 million clones, under 97% appearing once. For this clone: Its specificity is unknown.

Whole-study results and caveats: What naive subsets generally showed was a larger estimated richness than memory subsets showed.

The CDR3 extends over 11 amino acids. CDR1 is MDHEN and CDR2 is SYDVKM in the germline V gene. The germline V and J ends were trimmed by 5 bases and 9 bases, with 11 bases remaining between them. Naive CD45RA+ and memory CD45RA-negative subsets were split from CD4+ cells. The V call is TRBV28, the J call TRBJ2-7; D ambiguous. Material: naive CD4+ T cells sorted from blood. The subset denotes: CD45RA+ positively selected. The origin of this receptor is a man between 18 and 29 years old in good health. CDR3 in DNA: TGTGCCAGCAGTCTCGGACCGCGGCAGTACTTC. It is translated as CASSLGPRQYF.